The present T cell receptor (beta chain) was sequenced within a study of blood T cell repertoires in COVID-19. Study information: There were acute and convalescent COVID-19 samples, and they came from the United States, Italy and Spain. PBMCs, B-cell-depleted T cells, or T cells were the source of the cDNA or gDNA that made up the material.

Per the study methods: Reference gene primer amplification in the assay estimated nucleated cell counts. Profiling relied on immunoSEQ multiplex PCR, and the TCRdb table lists in-frame clones only, not all of them. That table supplies the V and J calls and clone size; D and trimming were determined from the DNA. The table includes about 350,000 clones, 87% detected once. The CDR3 extends over 15 amino acids. Looked up from germline, CDR1 is MNHEY and CDR2 is SVGAGI. The ends lost 7 bases at V and 5 bases at J; junction bases unmatched: 9. Seattle cases were enrolled at active infection and followed longitudinally.

This chain links TRBV6-5 with TRBJ1-3, with 9 bases that match TRBD1. The sequence was collected from a woman in her forties or fifties with COVID-19, enrolled during active disease. Sequenced: peripheral blood. CDR3 residues: CASTTTGQGRNTIYF. For the CDR3, the DNA is TGTGCCAGCACTACCACCGGACAGGGGAGAAACACCATATATTTT.